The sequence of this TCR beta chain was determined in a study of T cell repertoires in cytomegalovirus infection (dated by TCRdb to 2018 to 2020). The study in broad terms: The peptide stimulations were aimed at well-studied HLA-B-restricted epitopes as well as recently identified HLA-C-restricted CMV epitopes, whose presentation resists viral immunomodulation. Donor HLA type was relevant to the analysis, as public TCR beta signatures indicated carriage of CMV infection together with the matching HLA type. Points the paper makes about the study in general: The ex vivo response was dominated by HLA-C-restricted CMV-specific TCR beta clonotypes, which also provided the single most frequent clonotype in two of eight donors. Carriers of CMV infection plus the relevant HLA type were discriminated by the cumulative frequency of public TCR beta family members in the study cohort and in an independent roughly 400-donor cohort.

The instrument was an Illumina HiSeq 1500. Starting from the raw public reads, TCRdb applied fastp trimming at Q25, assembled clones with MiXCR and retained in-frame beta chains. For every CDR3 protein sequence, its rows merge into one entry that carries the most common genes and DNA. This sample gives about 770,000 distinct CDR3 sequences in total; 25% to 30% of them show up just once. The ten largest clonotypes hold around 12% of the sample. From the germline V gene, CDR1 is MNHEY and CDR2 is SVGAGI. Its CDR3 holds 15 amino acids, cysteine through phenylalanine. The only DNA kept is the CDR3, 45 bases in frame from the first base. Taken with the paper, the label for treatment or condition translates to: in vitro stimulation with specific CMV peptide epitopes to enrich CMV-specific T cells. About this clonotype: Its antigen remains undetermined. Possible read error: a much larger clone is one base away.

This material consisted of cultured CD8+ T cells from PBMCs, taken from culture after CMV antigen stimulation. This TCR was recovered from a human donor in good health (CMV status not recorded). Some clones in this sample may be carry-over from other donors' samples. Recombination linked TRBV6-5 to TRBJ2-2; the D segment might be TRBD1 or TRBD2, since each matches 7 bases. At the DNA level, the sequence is TGTGCCAGCAGTTACAGCCGCAGGGGGGGCGGGGAGCTGATTTTT. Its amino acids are CASSYSRRGGGELIF.